This T cell receptor (beta chain) comes out of a study of blood T cells in healthy people across ages. A sample-barcoded 5' primer and a J-beta primer mix were used in a second PCR of roughly 6 to 12 cycles. Paired-end reads containing CDR3 totaled no fewer than 2.5 million for each sample. TCRdb passed the 5' RACE reads through MiXCR, listing each CDR3 protein once. The sample shows 600,000 to 800,000 distinct CDR3 sequences, approximately 21% of them seen only once. The CDR3 spans 13 residues. The V end lost 0 bases, the J end lost 7 bases, and 7 bases lay between the germline ends. Germline CDR1 and CDR2: LGHDT and YNNKEL (reference sequence). Turning to this clonotype: Its antigen is currently unknown.

Regarding the study as a whole: While age rose, TCR beta diversity per million T cells dropped in a roughly linear way.

The receptor comes from a man in his 70s in good health. Sequenced material: blood. The chain links TRBV3-1 to TRBJ2-1; no clear D gene. The CDR3 region is CASSQDLLNEQFF. The CDR3 coding sequence is TGTGCCAGCAGCCAAGATTTATTAAATGAGCAGTTCTTC.